This T cell receptor (beta chain) was observed in a study of Ad26.COV2.S vaccination and SARS-CoV-2 variants. Looking at the study overall: It was the COV1001 Ad26.COV2.S trial arm that included the donor.

Noted treatment: roughly 19 received Ad26.COV2.S at low or high dose, single or two shots; 5 received placebo; per-sample allocation not given. Collection of the samples took place on day 63 after the first injection of vaccine or placebo. TCRdb's copy holds only in-frame clones and misses some; the assay was immunoSEQ multiplex PCR. The sample includes roughly 500,000 clones, approximately 92% of them seen just once. CDR3 size: 15 residues. CDR1 and CDR2 from the germline V gene are SGHNT and YENEEA. Trimming cost V 5 bases and J 2 bases; bases outside gene matches: 6. The chain has TRBV11-3 and TRBJ2-3, with 8 bases identical to TRBD1. Source: peripheral blood, taken in a trial of Ad26.COV2.S vaccine versus placebo. The sequence was obtained from a person between 18 and 59 years old who received the Ad26.COV2.S COVID-19 vaccine or a placebo. In DNA, the CDR3 is TGTGCCAGCAGCCCCGGACAGGGTAACACAGATACGCAGTATTTT. This translates into CASSPGQGNTDTQYF.